This entry lists 17 T cell receptor beta chains sequenced from one sample in a study of control samples from healthy donors and cancer patients. Repertoires were generated with immunoSEQ multiplex PCR, while TCRdb's copy carries only in-frame clones and drops some. The profile shows about 89,000 clones, approximately 87% of them singletons. Specimen: blood. The receptor source for this set is a woman between 40 and 55 years old in good health.

V usage is TRBV5-1 and J usage is TRBJ1-2; the D gene is possibly TRBD1 (5 bases). V lost 2 bases and J lost 4, with 9 bases in between. CDR3 length: 13 amino acids. Per germline, CDR1 SGHRS and CDR2 YFSETQ. The CDR3 loop reads CASSLGDSYGYTF. The CDR3 DNA is TGCGCCAGCAGCTTAGGGGACTCCTATGGCTACACCTTC.

This chain links TRBV30 with TRBJ2-2; D might be TRBD2 (6 bases). The V gene's germline CDR1 is GTSNPN and CDR2 SVGIG (reference sequence). Trimming took off 1 base at V and 7 bases at J, with 13 bases between the two ends. There are 14 residues in the CDR3. The CDR3 protein is CAWSGRARGGELFF. The CDR3 DNA reads as TGTGCCTGGAGTGGAAGGGCGCGGGGCGGGGAGCTGTTTTTT.

The chain couples TRBV6-2 or TRBV6-3 to TRBJ2-5; D perhaps matches TRBD2 (7 bases). The CDR3 extends over 16 amino acids. In germline, CDR1 is MNHEY, CDR2 SVGEGT. The germline V and J ends were trimmed by 4 bases and 4 bases, with 19 bases remaining between them. Here the CDR3 DNA reads TGTGCCAGCAGTTCATCGCGACGGGGGGCCCCAGAGACCCAGTACTTC. This gives the protein CASSSSRRGAPETQYF.

The chain has TRBV27 and TRBJ1-6; maybe TRBD1 (5 bases). Trimming pared 2 bases from V and 11 bases from J, leaving 10 bases between. Germline values: CDR1 MNHEY, CDR2 SMNVEV (reference sequence). CDR3 length: 13 residues. The CDR3 bases are TGTGCCAGCAGTTTAGACAGTGTGGCACCCCTCCACTTT. Translating it yields CASSLDSVAPLHF.

This chain links TRBV6-2 or TRBV6-3 with TRBJ1-1; D remains ambiguous. Looked up from germline, CDR1 is MNHEY and CDR2 is SVGEGT. V was shortened by 0 bases and J by 0 bases, with 8 bases between the two germline ends. This CDR3 region has 15 residues. As DNA, the CDR3 is TGTGCCAGCAGTTACTCGGGAACAATGAACACTGAAGCTTTCTTT. This codes for CASSYSGTMNTEAFF.

The chain carries TRBV27 and TRBJ1-6; no clear D. Germline CDR1 MNHEY, CDR2 SMNVEV (reference sequence). V was clipped by 6 bases and J by 7 bases, with 10 bases between them. There are 13 residues in the CDR3. In nucleotides, the CDR3 is TGTGCCAGCAGCCGACGGGAGAATTCACCCCTCCACTTT. Translating gives CASSRRENSPLHF.

The chain joins TRBV18 to TRBJ2-3, with D possibly TRBD1 on 6 matching bases. V gave up 6 bases and J gave up 0 bases, with 16 bases separating them. The CDR3 length is 16 residues. Germline V gives CDR1 KGHSH, CDR2 LQKENI. CDR3 DNA: TGTGCCAGCTCTCCGGGACGGGACACTAGCACAGATACGCAGTATTTT. Amino acids: CASSPGRDTSTDTQYF.

The chain uses TRBV6-5 and TRBJ2-3; TRBD2 matches 9 bases. The length of the CDR3 is 14 residues. V lost 4 bases, J lost 4 bases, and 3 bases stayed unmatched. The germline V gene encodes CDR1 MNHEY and CDR2 SVGAGI. The DNA of the CDR3 is TGTGCCAGCAGTTCATTAGCGGGAGCAGATACGCAGTATTTT. Encoded protein: CASSSLAGADTQYF.

This rearrangement joins TRBV10-1 to TRBJ1-1; D gene uncertain. CDR3 length: 13 amino acids. Germline CDR1 WNHNN, CDR2 SYGVQD (reference sequence). Trimming removed 4 bases at V and 1 base at J, with 7 bases between. For the CDR3, the DNA is TGCGCCAGCAGTGCAATGCAGAACACTGAAGCTTTCTTT. This codes for CASSAMQNTEAFF.

The genes are TRBV9 and TRBJ2-1; 7 bases match TRBD1. CDR3 size: 15 residues. Germline CDR1 and CDR2: SGDLS and YYNGEE. J lost 0 bases, V lost 3 bases, and 3 bases had no gene match. The CDR3 protein is CASSAGGLSYNEQFF. The CDR3 DNA is TGTGCCAGCAGCGCAGGGGGTCTCTCCTACAATGAGCAGTTCTTC.

Regarding this clone: The sample carries other DNA sequences with the same CDR3. This chain joins TRBV7-2 and TRBJ2-7, with D possibly being TRBD2 (5 bases). This CDR3 is 16 amino acids long. Trimming pared 1 base from V and 0 bases from J, leaving 13 bases between. Germline CDR1 reads SGHTA; CDR2 reads FQGNSA. In nucleotides, the CDR3 is TGTGCCAGCAGCTTAGTGGCCAGCGGAAGCTCCTACGAGCAGTACTTC. Its translation: CASSLVASGSSYEQYF.

This rearrangement joins TRBV18 to TRBJ2-3; no definite D call. From germline, CDR1 is KGHSH and CDR2 LQKENI. V shed 4 bases and J shed 9 bases, with 14 bases lying between them. The CDR3 spans 13 residues. CDR3 amino acids: CASSRYLDRTQYF. The CDR3 bases are TGTGCCAGCTCACGATATCTCGACCGGACGCAGTATTTT.

V usage is TRBV4-3 and J usage is TRBJ2-3; D gene uncertain. Germline V gene data show CDR1 as LGHNA and CDR2 as YSLEER. Trimming took off 4 bases at V and 2 bases at J, with 13 bases between the two ends. This CDR3 has 15 residues. This CDR3 is CASSREGRITDTQYF. The CDR3 DNA follows: TGCGCCAGCAGCCGCGAAGGCCGAATCACAGATACGCAGTATTTT.

The chain has TRBV4-3 and TRBJ2-1; TRBD1 is a possible D gene (6 bases). V dropped 3 bases and J dropped 4 bases, with 16 bases sitting between them. This CDR3 has 16 residues. Germline loops: CDR1 LGHNA, CDR2 YSLEER. CDR3: CASSQLGQQIYNEQFF. The CDR3 nucleotides read TGCGCCAGCAGCCAGCTCGGACAGCAGATTTACAATGAGCAGTTCTTC.

The CDR3 coding sequence is TGTGCCAGCAGCTTACCCCAGACCTATCAGCCCCAGCATTTT. This gives the protein CASSLPQTYQPQHF. The V and J genes are TRBV7-8 and TRBJ1-5; unclear D gene. The CDR3 has 14 residues. V lost 2 bases, J lost 5 bases, and 10 bases lay in between. CDR1 is SGHVS, CDR2 FQNEAQ, per germline.

The rearrangement uses TRBV6-5 and TRBJ1-3; weak D call: TRBD1 (6 bases). Germline CDR1 is MNHEY and CDR2 is SVGAGI. The CDR3 length is 15 residues. The germline V and J ends were trimmed by 7 bases and 4 bases, with 17 bases remaining between them. The CDR3 region is CASTRGLGSGNTIYF. The CDR3 coding sequence is TGTGCCAGCACCAGGGGCCTCGGCTCCGGAAACACCATATATTTT.

This clone occurred a few times. The chain uses TRBV5-1 and TRBJ2-7; the match to TRBD2 covers 12 bases. CDR1 is SGHRS, CDR2 YFSETQ, per germline. The CDR3 loop spans 15 amino acids. V shed 4 bases and J 7 bases; nucleotides not matched to a gene: 9. The CDR3 sequence is CASSQGLAGMGEQYF. The CDR3 coding sequence is TGCGCCAGCAGCCAAGGACTAGCGGGGATGGGAGAGCAGTACTTC. Full variable domain (outside the CDR3, taken from reference TRBV5-1 and TRBJ2-7): KAGVTQTPRYLIKTRGQQVTLSCSPISGHRSVSWYQQTPGQGLQFLFEYFSETQRNKGNFPGRFSGRQFSNSRSEMNVSTLELGDSALYLCASSQGLAGMGEQYFGPGTRLTVT.